Listed below are T cell receptor beta chains from one sample, sequenced in a study of blood T cell repertoires in COVID-19. The data were produced by immunoSEQ multiplex PCR, yet TCRdb's version contains in-frame clones alone and is incomplete. The table shows under 300,000 clones, with approximately 91% occurring only once. The sample consisted of peripheral blood. The receptor set was obtained from a woman aged 25-40 years with acute or convalescent COVID-19. CDR3s include the opening cysteine and the closing phenylalanine or tryptophan. Fields, in order: clone size, D gene, CDR3 length, V gene, J gene, CDR3 protein, CDR3 DNA. D genes are given only for firm matches. Part of the rows lack a size; the others show once, few, many or a class for expanded clones.

clone size: -
D gene: -
CDR3 length: 13
V gene: TRBV12-5
J gene: TRBJ2-5
CDR3 protein: CASGGGLQETQYF
CDR3 DNA: TGTGCTAGTGGGGGCGGACTCCAAGAGACCCAGTACTTC

clone size: -
D gene: -
CDR3 length: 13
V gene: TRBV5-4
J gene: TRBJ2-7
CDR3 protein: CASSLDMNYEQYF
CDR3 DNA: TGTGCCAGCAGCCTGGACATGAATTACGAGCAGTACTTC

clone size: -
D gene: TRBD1
CDR3 length: 13
V gene: TRBV3-1/TRBV3-2
J gene: TRBJ1-4
CDR3 protein: CASSQGTGEILFF
CDR3 DNA: TGTGCCAGCAGCCAAGGAACAGGGGAAATTCTGTTTTTT

clone size: few
D gene: TRBD1
CDR3 length: 14
V gene: TRBV6-5
J gene: TRBJ1-5
CDR3 protein: CASSSTGGNQPQHF
CDR3 DNA: TGTGCCAGCAGTTCCACAGGGGGCAATCAGCCCCAGCATTTT

clone size: once
D gene: -
CDR3 length: 14
V gene: TRBV20-1
J gene: TRBJ2-7
CDR3 protein: CSASTQEDLYEQYF
CDR3 DNA: TGCAGTGCTAGTACGCAGGAGGACCTCTACGAGCAGTACTTC

clone size: -
D gene: -
CDR3 length: 15
V gene: TRBV21-1
J gene: TRBJ2-5
CDR3 protein: CASSKKEKGLYSQYF
CDR3 DNA: TGTGCCAGCAGCAAGAAAGAGAAGGGGTTGTATTCTCAGTACTTC

clone size: once
D gene: TRBD2
CDR3 length: 13
V gene: TRBV7-9
J gene: TRBJ2-7
CDR3 protein: CASSGAGVGEQYF
CDR3 DNA: TGTGCCAGCAGCGGGGCGGGAGTTGGCGAGCAGTACTTC

clone size: -
D gene: -
CDR3 length: 15
V gene: TRBV7-9
J gene: TRBJ1-4
CDR3 protein: CASSLRAGINEKLFF
CDR3 DNA: TGTGCCAGCAGCCTGCGCGCGGGGATTAATGAAAAACTGTTTTTT

clone size: -
D gene: -
CDR3 length: 13
V gene: TRBV3-1/TRBV3-2
J gene: TRBJ1-1
CDR3 protein: CASSRTQGAEAFF
CDR3 DNA: TGTGCCAGCAGCCGCACACAGGGCGCTGAAGCTTTCTTT

clone size: -
D gene: -
CDR3 length: 17
V gene: TRBV25-1
J gene: TRBJ2-7
CDR3 protein: CASSEGGSTGSSYEQYF
CDR3 DNA: TGTGCCAGCAGTGAAGGGGGCTCGACGGGGAGCTCCTACGAGCAGTACTTC

clone size: -
D gene: -
CDR3 length: 14
V gene: TRBV6-5
J gene: TRBJ2-1
CDR3 protein: CASSSLSVDNEQFF
CDR3 DNA: TGTGCCAGCAGTTCCCTCAGCGTGGACAATGAGCAGTTCTTC

clone size: -
D gene: TRBD2
CDR3 length: 15
V gene: TRBV19
J gene: TRBJ2-3
CDR3 protein: CASSILAGLTDTQYF
CDR3 DNA: TGTGCCAGTAGTATACTAGCGGGCCTCACAGATACGCAGTATTTT

clone size: -
D gene: -
CDR3 length: 13
V gene: TRBV5-4
J gene: TRBJ2-1
CDR3 protein: CASSLQRLNEQFF
CDR3 DNA: TGTGCCAGCAGCTTGCAGCGTCTCAATGAGCAGTTCTTC

clone size: -
D gene: -
CDR3 length: 16
V gene: TRBV6-1
J gene: TRBJ2-7
CDR3 protein: CASSELGQVSSYEQYF
CDR3 DNA: TGTGCCAGCAGTGAATTGGGGCAGGTGAGCTCCTACGAGCAGTACTTC

clone size: -
D gene: TRBD2
CDR3 length: 14
V gene: TRBV18
J gene: TRBJ2-1
CDR3 protein: CASSVAGTYNEQFF
CDR3 DNA: TGTGCCAGCTCCGTAGCGGGAACCTACAATGAGCAGTTCTTC

clone size: -
D gene: TRBD1
CDR3 length: 16
V gene: TRBV7-9
J gene: TRBJ2-7
CDR3 protein: CASSSGIRQGRDEQYF
CDR3 DNA: TGTGCCAGCAGCTCGGGAATTAGACAGGGAAGAGACGAGCAGTACTTC

clone size: -
D gene: TRBD2
CDR3 length: 14
V gene: TRBV15
J gene: TRBJ2-1
CDR3 protein: CATTGLAAYNEQFF
CDR3 DNA: TGTGCCACCACGGGGCTAGCGGCTTACAATGAGCAGTTCTTC

clone size: -
D gene: TRBD1
CDR3 length: 13
V gene: TRBV3-1/TRBV3-2
J gene: TRBJ2-2
CDR3 protein: CASSHRGPGELFF
CDR3 DNA: TGTGCCAGCAGCCACAGGGGGCCCGGGGAGCTGTTTTTT

clone size: -
D gene: -
CDR3 length: 11
V gene: TRBV24-1
J gene: TRBJ2-3
CDR3 protein: CATSAADTQYF
CDR3 DNA: TGTGCCACCAGTGCAGCAGATACGCAGTATTTT

clone size: -
D gene: TRBD2
CDR3 length: 16
V gene: TRBV7-9
J gene: TRBJ2-1
CDR3 protein: CASSPHSGGAYNEQFF
CDR3 DNA: TGTGCCAGCAGCCCCCATAGCGGGGGGGCCTACAATGAGCAGTTCTTC

clone size: -
D gene: TRBD1
CDR3 length: 14
V gene: TRBV5-4
J gene: TRBJ2-7
CDR3 protein: CASSPRDRSYEQYF
CDR3 DNA: TGTGCCAGCAGCCCCCGGGACAGAAGTTACGAGCAGTACTTC

clone size: -
D gene: TRBD1
CDR3 length: 19
V gene: TRBV27
J gene: TRBJ1-5
CDR3 protein: CASSLSGTGGRYSNQPQHF
CDR3 DNA: TGTGCCAGCAGTTTATCCGGGACAGGAGGACGCTATAGCAATCAGCCCCAGCATTTT

clone size: -
D gene: TRBD1
CDR3 length: 15
V gene: TRBV29-1
J gene: TRBJ2-7
CDR3 protein: CSVLLGQGSTYEQYF
CDR3 DNA: TGCAGCGTTCTCCTAGGACAGGGGTCGACGTACGAGCAGTACTTC

clone size: -
D gene: TRBD2
CDR3 length: 18
V gene: TRBV28
J gene: TRBJ2-3
CDR3 protein: CASSRTSGRNPRTDTQYF
CDR3 DNA: TGTGCCAGCAGCCGGACTAGCGGGAGAAACCCCCGCACAGATACGCAGTATTTT

clone size: -
D gene: TRBD1
CDR3 length: 19
V gene: TRBV30
J gene: TRBJ1-2
CDR3 protein: CAWSVLLLVWRGLEAGYTF
CDR3 DNA: TGTGCCTGGAGTGTACTTCTCTTGGTCTGGAGGGGGCTAGAGGCTGGCTACACCTTC

clone size: -
D gene: -
CDR3 length: 11
V gene: TRBV30
J gene: TRBJ1-3
CDR3 protein: CAWRAGNTIYF
CDR3 DNA: TGTGCCTGGAGAGCAGGAAACACCATATATTTT

clone size: -
D gene: TRBD2
CDR3 length: 16
V gene: TRBV6-2/TRBV6-3
J gene: TRBJ2-7
CDR3 protein: CASSLPAGGGIYEQYF
CDR3 DNA: TGTGCCAGCAGTTTACCAGCGGGAGGAGGGATCTACGAGCAGTACTTC

clone size: few
D gene: -
CDR3 length: 15
V gene: TRBV7-3
J gene: TRBJ2-1
CDR3 protein: CASSLLASPYNEQFF
CDR3 DNA: TGTGCCAGCAGCTTATTAGCTAGCCCCTACAATGAGCAGTTCTTC

clone size: once
D gene: TRBD1
CDR3 length: 15
V gene: TRBV9
J gene: TRBJ1-5
CDR3 protein: CASSVGQGVNQPQHF
CDR3 DNA: TGTGCCAGCAGCGTAGGACAGGGGGTCAATCAGCCCCAGCATTTT

clone size: -
D gene: TRBD1
CDR3 length: 15
V gene: TRBV11-3
J gene: TRBJ2-5
CDR3 protein: CASSSSGTGMETQYF
CDR3 DNA: TGTGCCAGCAGCTCGTCCGGGACAGGGATGGAGACCCAGTACTTC

clone size: -
D gene: -
CDR3 length: 13
V gene: TRBV12-5
J gene: TRBJ1-1
CDR3 protein: CASGLSFNTEAFF
CDR3 DNA: TGTGCTAGTGGTTTGTCTTTTAACACTGAAGCTTTCTTT

clone size: -
D gene: -
CDR3 length: 13
V gene: TRBV12-3/TRBV12-4
J gene: TRBJ2-7
CDR3 protein: CASSLWAGYEQYF
CDR3 DNA: TGTGCCAGCAGTTTATGGGCAGGCTACGAGCAGTACTTC

clone size: few
D gene: -
CDR3 length: 16
V gene: TRBV4-3
J gene: TRBJ2-7
CDR3 protein: CASSQDWQGTPYEQYF
CDR3 DNA: TGCGCCAGCAGCCAAGACTGGCAGGGCACCCCCTACGAGCAGTACTTC

clone size: -
D gene: -
CDR3 length: 15
V gene: TRBV5-1
J gene: TRBJ2-2
CDR3 protein: CASSLSTPYTGELFF
CDR3 DNA: TGCGCCAGCAGCTTGTCTACGCCCTACACCGGGGAGCTGTTTTTT

clone size: -
D gene: -
CDR3 length: 16
V gene: TRBV30
J gene: TRBJ1-3
CDR3 protein: CAWSRRDSRVGNTIYF
CDR3 DNA: TGTGCCTGGAGTCGAAGGGACTCGAGAGTGGGAAACACCATATATTTT

clone size: -
D gene: -
CDR3 length: 10
V gene: TRBV30
J gene: TRBJ1-2
CDR3 protein: CARKGVGYTF
CDR3 DNA: TGTGCCCGAAAGGGGGTTGGCTACACCTTC

clone size: -
D gene: -
CDR3 length: 15
V gene: TRBV7-2
J gene: TRBJ1-1
CDR3 protein: CASSPWTAMNTEAFF
CDR3 DNA: TGTGCCAGCAGCCCCTGGACAGCCATGAACACTGAAGCTTTCTTT

clone size: -
D gene: TRBD2
CDR3 length: 15
V gene: TRBV5-4
J gene: TRBJ2-2
CDR3 protein: CASSSLAGGNRELFF
CDR3 DNA: TGTGCCAGCAGCTCCCTAGCGGGAGGGAACCGGGAGCTGTTTTTT

clone size: -
D gene: -
CDR3 length: 13
V gene: TRBV2
J gene: TRBJ1-5
CDR3 protein: CASSDREGQPQHF
CDR3 DNA: TGTGCCAGCAGTGACAGGGAAGGCCAGCCCCAGCATTTT

clone size: few
D gene: -
CDR3 length: 15
V gene: TRBV19
J gene: TRBJ2-1
CDR3 protein: CASSDLRGSYNEQFF
CDR3 DNA: TGTGCCAGTAGCGACCTGCGGGGCTCCTACAATGAGCAGTTCTTC

clone size: -
D gene: -
CDR3 length: 11
V gene: TRBV5-1
J gene: TRBJ1-1
CDR3 protein: CASSLNTEAFF
CDR3 DNA: TGCGCCAGCAGCCTTAACACTGAAGCTTTCTTT

clone size: -
D gene: TRBD2
CDR3 length: 15
V gene: TRBV14
J gene: TRBJ2-7
CDR3 protein: CASSQRVSSGIEQYF
CDR3 DNA: TGTGCCAGCAGCCAGCGTGTTTCTAGCGGGATCGAGCAGTACTTC

clone size: -
D gene: -
CDR3 length: 15
V gene: TRBV10-3
J gene: TRBJ2-3
CDR3 protein: CAISEGVSSTDTQYF
CDR3 DNA: TGTGCCATCAGTGAAGGGGTATCTAGCACAGATACGCAGTATTTT

clone size: -
D gene: -
CDR3 length: 20
V gene: TRBV21-1
J gene: TRBJ2-1
CDR3 protein: CASRPRTSGHGWATDNEQFF
CDR3 DNA: TGTGCCAGCAGGCCACGAACTAGCGGACACGGGTGGGCAACTGACAATGAGCAGTTCTTC

clone size: -
D gene: -
CDR3 length: 14
V gene: TRBV24-1
J gene: TRBJ2-5
CDR3 protein: CATSDYRVPETQYF
CDR3 DNA: TGTGCCACCAGTGACTATCGGGTACCGGAGACCCAGTACTTC

clone size: -
D gene: TRBD2
CDR3 length: 14
V gene: TRBV5-6
J gene: TRBJ2-7
CDR3 protein: CASSLVAGEGEQYF
CDR3 DNA: TGTGCCAGCAGCTTGGTAGCGGGAGAGGGGGAGCAGTACTTC